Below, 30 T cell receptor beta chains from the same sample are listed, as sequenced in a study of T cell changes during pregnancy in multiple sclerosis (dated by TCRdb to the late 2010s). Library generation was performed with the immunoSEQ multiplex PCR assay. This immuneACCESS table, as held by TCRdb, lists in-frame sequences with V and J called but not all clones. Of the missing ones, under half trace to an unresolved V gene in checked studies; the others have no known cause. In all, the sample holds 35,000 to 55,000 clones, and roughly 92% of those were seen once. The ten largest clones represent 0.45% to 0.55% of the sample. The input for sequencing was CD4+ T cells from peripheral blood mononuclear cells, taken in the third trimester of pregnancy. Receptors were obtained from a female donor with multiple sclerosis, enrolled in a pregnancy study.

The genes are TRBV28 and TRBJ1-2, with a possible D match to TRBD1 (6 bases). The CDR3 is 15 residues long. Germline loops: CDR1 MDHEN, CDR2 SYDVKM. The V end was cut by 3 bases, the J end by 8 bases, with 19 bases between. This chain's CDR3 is CASSLSQGRLLGYTF. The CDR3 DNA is TGTGCCAGCAGTTTGAGCCAGGGGCGGCTTCTCGGCTACACCTTC.

This CDR3 is CASSPNLGGGSTDTQYF. DNA of the CDR3: TGTGCCAGCAGTCCAAACCTCGGGGGGGGTAGCACAGATACGCAGTATTTT. The V gene is TRBV28, the J gene TRBJ2-3; TRBD2 aligns across 8 bases. CDR1 and CDR2 (germline): MDHEN, SYDVKM. V shed 5 bases, J shed 0 bases, and the junction held 10 bases outside the gene matches. The CDR3 contains 17 residues.

DNA of the CDR3: TGTGCCACCAGCGCCCGGAACAGGGGTGGGGCCGGGGAGCTGTTTTTT. Translated: CATSARNRGGAGELFF. The chain couples TRBV15 to TRBJ2-2; TRBD1 matches 7 bases. The germline CDR1 and CDR2 sequences are LNHNV and YYDKDF (reference sequence). The CDR3 spans 16 residues. Germline trimming cut 5 bases from V and 6 bases from J; bases unmatched to any gene: 12.

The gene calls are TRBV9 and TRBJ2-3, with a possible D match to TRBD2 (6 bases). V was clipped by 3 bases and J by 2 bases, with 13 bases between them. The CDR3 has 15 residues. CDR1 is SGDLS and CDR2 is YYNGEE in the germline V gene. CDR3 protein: CASSAGDRNTDTQYF. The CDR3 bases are TGTGCCAGCAGCGCGGGGGACCGAAACACAGATACGCAGTATTTT.

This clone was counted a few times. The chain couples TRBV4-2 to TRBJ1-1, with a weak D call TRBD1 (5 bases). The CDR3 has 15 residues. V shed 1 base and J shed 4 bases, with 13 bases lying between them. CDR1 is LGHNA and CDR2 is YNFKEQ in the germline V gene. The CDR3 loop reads CASSQVQGGGTEAFF. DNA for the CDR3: TGTGCCAGCAGCCAAGTTCAGGGAGGTGGCACTGAAGCTTTCTTT.

In DNA form, the CDR3 reads TGTGCCAGCAGTTTTCAGGGGGCCCACGAGCAGTACTTC. Protein sequence: CASSFQGAHEQYF. The chain couples TRBV28 to TRBJ2-7, with TRBD1 matching over 8 bases. The CDR3 totals 13 residues. CDR1 is MDHEN, CDR2 SYDVKM, per germline. The J segment lost 5 bases and the V segment lost 3 bases, leaving 3 bases of the junction unmatched.

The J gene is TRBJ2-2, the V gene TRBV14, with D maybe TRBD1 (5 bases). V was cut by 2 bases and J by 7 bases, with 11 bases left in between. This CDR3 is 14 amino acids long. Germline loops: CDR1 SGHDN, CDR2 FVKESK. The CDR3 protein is CASSQFSRVGELFF. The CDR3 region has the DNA TGTGCCAGCAGCCAATTCAGCAGGGTCGGGGAGCTGTTTTTT.

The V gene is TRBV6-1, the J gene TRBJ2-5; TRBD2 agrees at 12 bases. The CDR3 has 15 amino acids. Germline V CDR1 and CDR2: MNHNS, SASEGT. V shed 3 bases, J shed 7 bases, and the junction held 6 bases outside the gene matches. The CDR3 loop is CASSDLAGGPVTQYF. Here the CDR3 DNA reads TGTGCCAGCAGTGATCTAGCGGGAGGGCCCGTGACCCAGTACTTC.

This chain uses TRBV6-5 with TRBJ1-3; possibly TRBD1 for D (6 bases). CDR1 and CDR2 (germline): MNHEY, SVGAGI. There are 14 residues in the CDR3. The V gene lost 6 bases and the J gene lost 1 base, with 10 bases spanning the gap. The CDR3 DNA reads TGTGCCAGCAGAATGACAGGATCTGGAAACACCATATATTTT. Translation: CASRMTGSGNTIYF.

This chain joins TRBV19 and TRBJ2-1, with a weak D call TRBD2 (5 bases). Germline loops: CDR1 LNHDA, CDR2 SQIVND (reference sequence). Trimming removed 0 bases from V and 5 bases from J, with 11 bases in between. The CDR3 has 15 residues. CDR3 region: CASSIDRGRNNEQFF. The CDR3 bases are TGTGCCAGTAGTATAGATCGAGGGCGGAACAATGAGCAGTTCTTC.

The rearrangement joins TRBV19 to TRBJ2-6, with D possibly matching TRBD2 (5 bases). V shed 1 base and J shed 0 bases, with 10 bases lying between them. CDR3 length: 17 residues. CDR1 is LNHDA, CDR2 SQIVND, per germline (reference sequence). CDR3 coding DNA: TGTGCCAGTAGTATAGGCGGACTTGCCTCTGGGGCCAACGTCCTGACTTTC. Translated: CASSIGGLASGANVLTF.

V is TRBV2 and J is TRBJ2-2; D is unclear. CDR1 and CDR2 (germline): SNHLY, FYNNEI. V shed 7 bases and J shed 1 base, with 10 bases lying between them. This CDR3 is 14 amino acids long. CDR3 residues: CASKVQLNTGELFF. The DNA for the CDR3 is TGTGCCAGCAAAGTACAGTTGAACACCGGGGAGCTGTTTTTT.

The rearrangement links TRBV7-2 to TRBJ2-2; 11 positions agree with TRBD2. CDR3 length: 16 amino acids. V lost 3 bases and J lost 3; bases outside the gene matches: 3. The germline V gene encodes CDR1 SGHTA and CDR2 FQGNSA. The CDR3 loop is CASSFLAGGDTGELFF. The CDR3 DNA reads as TGTGCCAGCAGCTTCCTAGCGGGAGGCGACACCGGGGAGCTGTTTTTT.

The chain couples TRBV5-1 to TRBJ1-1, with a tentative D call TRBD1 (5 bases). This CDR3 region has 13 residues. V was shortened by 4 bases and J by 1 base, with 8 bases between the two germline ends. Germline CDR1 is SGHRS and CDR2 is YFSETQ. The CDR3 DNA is TGCGCCAGCAGCCCAGGACAGAACACTGAAGCTTTCTTT. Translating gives CASSPGQNTEAFF.

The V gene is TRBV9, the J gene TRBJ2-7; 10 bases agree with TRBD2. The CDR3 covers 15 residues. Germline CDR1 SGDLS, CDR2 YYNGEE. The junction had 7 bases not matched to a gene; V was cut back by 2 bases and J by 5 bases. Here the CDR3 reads CASSVGSGRANEQYF. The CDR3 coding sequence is TGTGCCAGCAGCGTGGGGAGCGGGAGGGCCAACGAGCAGTACTTC.

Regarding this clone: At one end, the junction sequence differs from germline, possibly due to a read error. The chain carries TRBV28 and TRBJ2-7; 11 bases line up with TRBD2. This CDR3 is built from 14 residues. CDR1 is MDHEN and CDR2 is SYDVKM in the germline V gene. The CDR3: CASTLLAGDHEQYF. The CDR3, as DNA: TGTGCCAGCACTTTACTAGCGGGAGACCACGAGCAGTACTTC.

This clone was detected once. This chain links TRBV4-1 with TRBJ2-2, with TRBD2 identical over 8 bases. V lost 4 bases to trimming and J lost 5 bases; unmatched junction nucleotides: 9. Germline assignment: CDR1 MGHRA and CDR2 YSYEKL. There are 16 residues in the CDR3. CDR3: CASSPEGGRWTGELFF. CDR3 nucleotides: TGCGCCAGCAGCCCTGAGGGCGGGAGGTGGACCGGGGAGCTGTTTTTT.

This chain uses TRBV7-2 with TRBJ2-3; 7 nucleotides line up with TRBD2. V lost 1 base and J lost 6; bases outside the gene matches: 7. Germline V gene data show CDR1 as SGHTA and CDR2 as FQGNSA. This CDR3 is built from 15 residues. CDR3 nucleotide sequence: TGTGCCAGCAGCTTAGGGGGGAGGGCTTGGGATACGCAGTATTTT. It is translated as CASSLGGRAWDTQYF. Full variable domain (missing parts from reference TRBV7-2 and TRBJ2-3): GAGVSQSPSNKVTEKGKDVELRCDPISGHTALYWYRQSLGQGLEFLIYFQGNSAPDKSGLPSDRFSAERTGGSVSTLTIQRTQQEDSAVYLCASSLGGRAWDTQYFGPGTRLTVL.

The CDR3 loop reads CASSTGLAGNIQYF. CDR3 DNA: TGTGCCAGTAGTACAGGACTGGCGGGAAACATTCAGTACTTC. The chain recombines TRBV19 with TRBJ2-4; possible D gene TRBD2, 5 bases. The CDR3 is 14 residues long. Germline loops: CDR1 LNHDA, CDR2 SQIVND (reference sequence). Trimming took off 4 bases at V and 6 bases at J, with 13 bases between the two ends.

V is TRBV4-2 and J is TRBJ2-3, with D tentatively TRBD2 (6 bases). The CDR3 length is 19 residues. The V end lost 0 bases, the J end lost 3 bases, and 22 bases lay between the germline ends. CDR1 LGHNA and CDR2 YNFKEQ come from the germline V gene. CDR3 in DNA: TGTGCCAGCAGCCAAGACGTTCTTGCGGGGTCTAGGGGAACAGATACGCAGTATTTT. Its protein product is CASSQDVLAGSRGTDTQYF.

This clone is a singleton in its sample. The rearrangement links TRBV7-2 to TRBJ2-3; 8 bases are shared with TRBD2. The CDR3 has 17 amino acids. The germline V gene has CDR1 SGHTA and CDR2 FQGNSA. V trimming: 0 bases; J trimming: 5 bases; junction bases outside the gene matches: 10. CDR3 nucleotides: TGTGCCAGCAGCTTAGCGCTTAGAGCGGGAGCGGGAGATACGCAGTATTTT. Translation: CASSLALRAGAGDTQYF.

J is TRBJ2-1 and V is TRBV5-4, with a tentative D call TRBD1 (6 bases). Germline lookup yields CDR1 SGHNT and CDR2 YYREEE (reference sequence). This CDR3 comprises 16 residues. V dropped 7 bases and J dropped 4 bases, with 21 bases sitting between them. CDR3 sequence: CASETNRDKPYNEQFF. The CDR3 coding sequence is TGTGCCAGCGAAACGAACCGGGACAAACCATACAATGAGCAGTTCTTC.

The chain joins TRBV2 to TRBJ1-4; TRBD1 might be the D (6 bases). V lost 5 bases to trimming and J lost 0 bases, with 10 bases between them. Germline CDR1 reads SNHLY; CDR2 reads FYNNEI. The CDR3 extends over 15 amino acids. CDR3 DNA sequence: TGTGCCAGCAGTCCCCGGACAGCAACTAATGAAAAACTGTTTTTT. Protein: CASSPRTATNEKLFF.

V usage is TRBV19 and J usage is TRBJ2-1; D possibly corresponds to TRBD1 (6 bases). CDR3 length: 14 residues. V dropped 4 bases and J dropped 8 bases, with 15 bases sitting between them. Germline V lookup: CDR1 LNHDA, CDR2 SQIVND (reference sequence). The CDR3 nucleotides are TGTGCCAGTAGTAACAGGGCTAACTCGGATGAGCAGTTCTTC. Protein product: CASSNRANSDEQFF.

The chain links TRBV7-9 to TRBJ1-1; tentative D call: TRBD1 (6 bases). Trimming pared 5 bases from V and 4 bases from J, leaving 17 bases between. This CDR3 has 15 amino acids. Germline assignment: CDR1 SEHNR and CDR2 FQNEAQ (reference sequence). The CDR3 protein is CASSRQRGLGTEAFF. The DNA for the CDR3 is TGTGCCAGCAGCCGGCAGCGGGGGCTGGGCACTGAAGCTTTCTTT.

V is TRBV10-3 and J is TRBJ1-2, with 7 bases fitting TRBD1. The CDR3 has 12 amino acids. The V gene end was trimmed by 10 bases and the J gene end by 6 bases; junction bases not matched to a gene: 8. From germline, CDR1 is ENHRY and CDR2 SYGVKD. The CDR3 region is CATDQTGNGYTF. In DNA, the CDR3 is TGTGCCACCGACCAGACAGGGAATGGCTACACCTTC.

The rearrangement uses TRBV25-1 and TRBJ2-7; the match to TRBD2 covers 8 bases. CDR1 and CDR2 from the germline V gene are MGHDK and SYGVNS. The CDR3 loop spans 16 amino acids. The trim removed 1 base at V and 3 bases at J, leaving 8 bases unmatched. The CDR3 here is CASSELGVAGFYEQYF. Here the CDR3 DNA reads TGTGCCAGCAGTGAATTAGGAGTAGCGGGGTTCTACGAGCAGTACTTC.

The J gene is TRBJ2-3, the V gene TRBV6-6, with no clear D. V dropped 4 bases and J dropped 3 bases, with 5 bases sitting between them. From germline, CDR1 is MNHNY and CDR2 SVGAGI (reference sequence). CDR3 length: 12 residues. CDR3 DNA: TGTGCCAGCAGTTCGCAGACAGATACGCAGTATTTT. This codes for CASSSQTDTQYF.

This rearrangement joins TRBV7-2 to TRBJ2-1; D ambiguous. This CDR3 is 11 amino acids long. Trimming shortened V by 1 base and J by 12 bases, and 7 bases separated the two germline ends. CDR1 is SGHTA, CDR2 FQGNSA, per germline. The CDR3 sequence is CASSLVSPQFF. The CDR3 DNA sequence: TGTGCCAGCAGCTTAGTTTCTCCGCAGTTCTTC.

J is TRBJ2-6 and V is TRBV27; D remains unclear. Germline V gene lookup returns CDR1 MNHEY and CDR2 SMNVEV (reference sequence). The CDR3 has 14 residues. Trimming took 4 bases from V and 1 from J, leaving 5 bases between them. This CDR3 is CASSSGSGANVLTF. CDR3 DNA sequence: TGTGCCAGCAGTTCGGGTTCTGGGGCCAACGTCCTGACTTTC.